This T cell receptor (beta chain) was captured in a study of CD4 T cells in relation to SARS-CoV-2 and coronaviruses (dated by TCRdb to about 2021). As for the study more broadly: The ViraFEST assay cultured PBMCs with antigen for under 11 days, then sequenced TCR beta CDR3s to find antigen-specific clonal expansions. Using patient-derived lymphoblastoid cell lines, the shared crossreactive spike epitopes were mapped to their HLA restriction. Memory CD4+ T cell crossreactivity between SARS-CoV-2 and common cold coronavirus spike proteins was assessed at the TCR clonotype level in the study. For other donors in the study, expansion assays were sequenced with a different, Illumina-based TCR-beta assay. Samples from three pre-COVID donors and the naive versus memory experiments were sequenced with the Adaptive Biotechnologies TCR-sequencing kit; other data were Illumina-based. An HIV-1 Nef peptide pool or a no-peptide culture served as the negative reference condition.

This clone was detected a few times. Its antigen remains undetermined. No much larger clonotype is one base removed from it; base qualities were not supplied. CD4+ T cells from unexposed donors were collected before the COVID-19 pandemic (2011-2018). The EasySep CD4+ T cell isolation kit was used to isolate CD4+ T cells once the cultures had run for roughly 11 days. As cell numbers permitted, CD4+ T cells from unexposed donors were tested for reactivity to SARS-CoV-2 S and N and to four common cold coronavirus spike pools. PBMCs were cultured at around 2 million per well in IMDM supplemented with 5% human AB serum and about 9.3 IU/ml IL-2. Half of the culture medium was replaced with fresh IL-2-containing medium on days 3 and 7. In general, every peptide culture condition was set up in three replicate wells. The leukapheresis product for the unexposed donors was obtained through commercial purchase. Ficoll-Paque PLUS gradient centrifugation was used to isolate PBMCs from either whole blood or leukapheresis product. PBMCs were either cryopreserved at -140°C or used fresh in the expansion assay. The QIAamp Micro DNA Kit was used to extract genomic DNA from the CD4+ T cells.

The germline V gene sets CDR1 to SNHLY and CDR2 to FYNNEI. V was cut back by 3 bases and J by 4 bases, leaving a gap of 12 bases between them. The CDR3 measures 15 amino acids from cysteine to phenylalanine. The only DNA kept is the CDR3, 45 bases in frame from the first base. The investigation overall reported the following: Since the crossreactivity analysis centred on spike protein, crossreactivity against other viral proteins was not assessed. Pre-pandemic and post-infection samples were not both contributed by any donor, so tracing of the source of pre-existing responses was limited. In about 60% of donors, memory CD4+ clonotypes turned up that crossrecognized SARS-CoV-2 and at least one common cold coronavirus spike. Significantly weaker SARS-CoV-2-driven expansion was shown by crossreactive clones than by monoreactive clones, consistent with antigenic imprinting. The study was limited by small numbers of patients and tested TCRs.

Libraries were made using the immunoSEQ multiplex PCR assay. The study's own analysis went as follows. Preprocessing removed nonproductive sequences and CDR3s not starting with C, not ending with F or W, or shorter than 7 amino acids. Antigen-specific clonotypes were called with the MANAFEST web app, based on expansion relative to reference and other culture wells. A clone was considered positive if significant expansion relative to the reference culture was observed in 2 of 3 replicate wells at an FDR below 0.05. A further requirement for positive clones was significant expansion compared with all other tandem wells, along with an odds ratio above 5. CDR3 homology was quantified as pairwise Levenshtein distance, calculated with the stringdist R package after three terminal residues were trimmed from each end. Here the immuneACCESS table is served through TCRdb, limited to in-frame sequences with V and J called. Missing clones are a known gap in these copies; in checked studies unresolved V genes cover under half, and the rest lacks a known reason. V, J and clone size derive from that table, while D and trimming were established from the DNA sequence. Counted in this sample were some 16,000 clones; roughly 80% of them appeared once. Together, the top ten hold roughly a quarter of the sample.

Here the chain combines TRBV2 and TRBJ2-2, and TRBD2 may be the D gene, going by 5 matching bases. This clonotype originated in a human donor in good health. Sequences were obtained from CD4+ T cells from PBMCs, cultured in vitro. The encoded CDR3 is CASSDSGSSTGELFF. The DNA sequence follows: TGTGCCAGCAGTGACTCGGGATCATCCACCGGGGAGCTGTTTTTT.